This T cell receptor (beta chain) is drawn from a study of T cell responses to AZD1222 COVID-19 vaccine. General study findings and limits: Only 5 or 6 AZD1222 recipients were seropositive at baseline. Repertoires were collected only later (after the peak T cell response had occurred). Among vaccine-associated CD4 TCRs, coverage spanned spike, with dominance at 160-218 and 743-854. Donors were chiefly white British, with a greater number of females, and clonal diversity was perhaps underestimated.

TCRdb's copy holds only in-frame clones and misses some; the assay was immunoSEQ multiplex PCR. The sample shows under 200,000 clones, 94% of them seen only once. With regard to this clone: The antigen is undetermined.

Germline trimming cut 0 bases from V and 4 bases from J; bases unmatched to any gene: 14. CDR3 size: 18 residues. Germline V lookup: CDR1 SGHRS, CDR2 YFSETQ. The receptor was isolated from an adult in good health. Sequences were derived from peripheral blood, sampled on day 0 of AZD1222 vaccination. V is TRBV5-1 and J is TRBJ2-7, with 9 bases matching TRBD2. CDR3 residues: CASSLAPYSGSWVYEQYF. The CDR3 DNA sequence: TGCGCCAGCAGCTTGGCACCCTATAGCGGGAGTTGGGTGTACGAGCAGTACTTC.